These 2 T cell receptor beta chains share one sample of origin, sequenced in a study of CD8+CD57+ T cells in acquired aplastic anemia (dated by TCRdb to 2017 to 2018). Expansion of CD8+CD57+ cells had been shown by flow cytometry in the patients chosen for sequencing. TCRdb names Illumina HiSeq 2000 as the instrument used. Genomic DNA was used as template for profiling of TCR beta VDJ combinations and CDR3 sequences. The public sequencing data were trimmed at Q25 with fastp and processed into clonotypes with MiXCR by TCRdb, which kept only in-frame beta chains. Entries that share a CDR3 protein sequence are merged under the most common genes and DNA. The sample has about 200,000 distinct CDR3 sequences on record, 65% of them singletons. The ten most abundant clones make up roughly 64% of the sample. The material sequenced was sorted CD4+, CD8+, or CD8+CD57+ T cells (not recorded which) from PBMCs. Source of these receptors: a human donor with aplastic anemia.

The CDR3 DNA reads as TGTGCCAGCAGTGAAGGGACAGGGTTACACAATGAGCAGTTCTTC. It codes for CASSEGTGLHNEQFF. The rearrangement links TRBV2 to TRBJ2-1; 8 bases map to TRBD1. CDR1 and CDR2 from the germline V gene are SNHLY and FYNNEI. With 1 base clipped from V and 5 bases from J, the junction kept 4 bases outside the gene matches. The CDR3 has 15 amino acids.

The J gene is TRBJ2-1, the V gene TRBV10-3; D may be TRBD1 (6 bases). The CDR3 has 15 residues. Trimming left V 0 bases short and J 10 bases short, with 16 bases between. Germline assignment: CDR1 ENHRY and CDR2 SYGVKD. As DNA, the CDR3 is TGTGCCATCAGTGAGTCCCAAAACAGGGTCGTGGAGCAGTTCTTC. Protein product: CAISESQNRVVEQFF.